Listed below are T cell receptor beta chains from one sample, sequenced in a study of blood T cell repertoires in COVID-19. Data came from immunoSEQ multiplex PCR; TCRdb stores just in-frame clones and leaves some out. The sample lists some 320,000 clones; approximately 91% were seen once. The sample comprised PBMCs or T cells enriched from blood (not recorded which). Every receptor here comes from a man aged 55 to 70 who had recovered from COVID-19. Each CDR3 is given with its conserved first and last residue. The D gene is left open where the match is weak. Where a row states a size, it is once, few, many or the class of an expanded clone; other rows omit it.

CDR3aa: CATSDRVDYGYTF
CDR3nt: TGTGCCACCAGTGACAGGGTGGACTATGGCTACACCTTC
d_gene: -
j_gene: TRBJ1-2
v_gene: TRBV24-1
abundance: -

CDR3aa: CASSDLGSPLRGYTF
CDR3nt: TGTGCCAGCAGTGACCTCGGATCGCCTCTGAGGGGCTACACCTTC
d_gene: -
j_gene: TRBJ1-2
v_gene: TRBV6-4
abundance: -

CDR3aa: CASRPRQGGEKLFF
CDR3nt: TGTGCCAGCAGACCTAGACAGGGGGGTGAAAAACTGTTTTTT
d_gene: TRBD1
j_gene: TRBJ1-4
v_gene: TRBV5-4
abundance: -

CDR3aa: CASNPRAGLSSYEQYF
CDR3nt: TGCGCCAGCAACCCAAGAGCGGGTTTAAGCTCCTACGAGCAGTACTTC
d_gene: -
j_gene: TRBJ2-7
v_gene: TRBV5-1
abundance: -

CDR3aa: CATQKDRGSDTQYF
CDR3nt: TGTGCCACCCAAAAGGACAGGGGGTCAGATACGCAGTATTTT
d_gene: TRBD1
j_gene: TRBJ2-3
v_gene: TRBV24-1
abundance: -

CDR3aa: CASSGEGTGRQSTGNTIYF
CDR3nt: TGTGCCAGCAGCGGGGAGGGGACAGGGAGACAAAGTACTGGAAACACCATATATTTT
d_gene: TRBD1
j_gene: TRBJ1-3
v_gene: TRBV9
abundance: -

CDR3aa: CASSLGDRGRTDTQYF
CDR3nt: TGTGCCAGCAGCTTGGGGGACAGGGGGCGAACAGATACGCAGTATTTT
d_gene: TRBD1
j_gene: TRBJ2-3
v_gene: TRBV5-4
abundance: once

CDR3aa: CASSRQGGGASSYEQYF
CDR3nt: TGCGCCAGCAGCCGACAGGGAGGTGGGGCAAGCTCCTACGAGCAGTACTTC
d_gene: -
j_gene: TRBJ2-7
v_gene: TRBV5-1
abundance: -

CDR3aa: CASIAETYSSTDTQYF
CDR3nt: TGTGCCAGCATAGCAGAAACCTATTCTAGCACAGATACGCAGTATTTT
d_gene: -
j_gene: TRBJ2-3
v_gene: TRBV2
abundance: once

CDR3aa: CASSLMFGRLSYNEQFF
CDR3nt: TGCGCCAGCAGCTTGATGTTTGGGAGGCTCTCCTACAATGAGCAGTTCTTC
d_gene: -
j_gene: TRBJ2-1
v_gene: TRBV5-1
abundance: -

CDR3aa: CASITPGLGNGELFF
CDR3nt: TGTGCCAGCATCACCCCGGGTCTAGGAAACGGGGAGCTGTTTTTT
d_gene: -
j_gene: TRBJ2-2
v_gene: TRBV11-2
abundance: -

CDR3aa: CASSQGEVAGESGQYF
CDR3nt: TGTGCCAGCAGCCAGGGCGAGGTAGCGGGAGAATCGGGGCAGTACTTC
d_gene: TRBD2
j_gene: TRBJ2-7
v_gene: TRBV3-1/TRBV3-2
abundance: -

CDR3aa: CASSGDRGKKLFF
CDR3nt: TGTGCCAGCAGTGGGGACAGGGGTAAAAAACTGTTTTTT
d_gene: TRBD1
j_gene: TRBJ1-4
v_gene: TRBV12-3/TRBV12-4
abundance: -

CDR3aa: CASSPAYSNQPQHF
CDR3nt: TGTGCCAGCTCACCCGCGTATAGCAATCAGCCCCAGCATTTT
d_gene: -
j_gene: TRBJ1-5
v_gene: TRBV18
abundance: -

CDR3aa: CASRIRDRGYEQYF
CDR3nt: TGTGCCAGCAGGATCCGGGACAGGGGGTACGAGCAGTACTTC
d_gene: TRBD1
j_gene: TRBJ2-7
v_gene: TRBV28
abundance: -

CDR3aa: CASSLLAGNYNEQFF
CDR3nt: TGTGCCAGCAGCCTGCTAGCGGGAAACTACAATGAGCAGTTCTTC
d_gene: TRBD2
j_gene: TRBJ2-1
v_gene: TRBV2
abundance: -

CDR3aa: CASSLWTGNHEQYF
CDR3nt: TGTGCCAGCAGTTTATGGACAGGGAATCACGAGCAGTACTTC
d_gene: TRBD1
j_gene: TRBJ2-7
v_gene: TRBV28
abundance: -

CDR3aa: CASSQAAGELFF
CDR3nt: TGTGCCAGCAGCCAAGCGGCCGGGGAGCTGTTTTTT
d_gene: -
j_gene: TRBJ2-2
v_gene: TRBV3-1/TRBV3-2
abundance: -

CDR3aa: CASSRRDSYEQYF
CDR3nt: TGTGCCAGCAGTCGACGGGATTCCTACGAGCAGTACTTC
d_gene: -
j_gene: TRBJ2-7
v_gene: TRBV2
abundance: -

CDR3aa: CASSWTELESTDTQYF
CDR3nt: TGCGCCAGCAGCTGGACCGAACTAGAGAGCACAGATACGCAGTATTTT
d_gene: -
j_gene: TRBJ2-3
v_gene: TRBV5-1
abundance: once

CDR3aa: CASSLRLAPWAQYF
CDR3nt: TGTGCCAGCAGCCTCCGACTAGCCCCCTGGGCCCAGTACTTC
d_gene: TRBD2
j_gene: TRBJ2-5
v_gene: TRBV7-9
abundance: -

CDR3aa: CASRSIHRDSYNSPLHF
CDR3nt: TGTGCCAGCAGATCTATTCACCGGGACAGCTATAATTCACCCCTCCACTTT
d_gene: TRBD1
j_gene: TRBJ1-6
v_gene: TRBV28
abundance: -

CDR3aa: CASSPAVGTQYNEQFF
CDR3nt: TGTGCCAGCTCACCCGCGGTGGGGACTCAGTACAATGAGCAGTTCTTC
d_gene: -
j_gene: TRBJ2-1
v_gene: TRBV18
abundance: -

CDR3aa: CASSQSQREINEQFF
CDR3nt: TGTGCCAGCAGCCAATCCCAGCGGGAAATTAATGAGCAGTTCTTC
d_gene: TRBD2
j_gene: TRBJ2-1
v_gene: TRBV16
abundance: -

CDR3aa: CASSLSWTSGRWNEQFF
CDR3nt: TGTGCCAGCAGTTTATCCTGGACTAGCGGGAGGTGGAATGAGCAGTTCTTC
d_gene: TRBD2
j_gene: TRBJ2-1
v_gene: TRBV27
abundance: -